This record concerns one T cell receptor (beta chain) sequence. Repertoires were generated with immunoSEQ multiplex PCR, while TCRdb's copy carries only in-frame clones and drops some. The sample lists 54,000 or so clones; 82% were seen once. The data were taken from a study of blood T cell repertoires in COVID-19. Study as a whole: The study drew acute and convalescent COVID-19 samples from the United States, Italy and Spain.

While infection was still active, Seattle patients were enrolled and then followed longitudinally. This CDR3 has 18 amino acids. Germline CDR1 and CDR2: LGHDT and YNNKEL (reference sequence). Germline trimming cut 2 bases from V and 4 bases from J; bases unmatched to any gene: 7. The rearrangement uses TRBV3-1 (or the pseudogene TRBV3-2) and TRBJ2-6; TRBD2 aligns across 11 bases. This TCR was recovered from an elderly man with COVID-19, enrolled during active disease. Sequencing input: peripheral blood. CDR3 residues: CASSQSSGGASGANVLTF. The CDR3 DNA is TGTGCCAGCAGCCAAAGTAGCGGGGGGGCTTCCGGGGCCAACGTCCTGACTTTC.